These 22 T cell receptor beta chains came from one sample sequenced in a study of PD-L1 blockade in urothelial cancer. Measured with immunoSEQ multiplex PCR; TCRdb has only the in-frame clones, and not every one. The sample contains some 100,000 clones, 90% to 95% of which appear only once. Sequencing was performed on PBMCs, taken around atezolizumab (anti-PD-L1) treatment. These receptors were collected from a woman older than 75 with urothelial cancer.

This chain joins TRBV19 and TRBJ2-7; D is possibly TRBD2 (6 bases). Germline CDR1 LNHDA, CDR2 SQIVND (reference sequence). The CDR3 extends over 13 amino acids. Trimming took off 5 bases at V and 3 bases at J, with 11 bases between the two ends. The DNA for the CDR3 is TGTGCCAGTAGTGTCACGCGGGACTACGAGCAGTACTTC. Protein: CASSVTRDYEQYF.

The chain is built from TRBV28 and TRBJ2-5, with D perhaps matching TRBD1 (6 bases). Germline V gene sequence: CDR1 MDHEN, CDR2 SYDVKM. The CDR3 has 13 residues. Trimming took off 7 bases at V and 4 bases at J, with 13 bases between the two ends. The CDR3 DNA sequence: TGTGCCAGCATACAGGGATCCTTAGAGACCCAGTACTTC. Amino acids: CASIQGSLETQYF. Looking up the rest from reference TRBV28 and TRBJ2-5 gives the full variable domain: DVKVTQSSRYLVKRTGEKVFLECVQDMDHENMFWYRQDPGLGLRLIYFSYDVKMKEKGDIPEGYSVSREKKERFSLILESASTNQTSMYLCASIQGSLETQYFGPGTRLLVL.

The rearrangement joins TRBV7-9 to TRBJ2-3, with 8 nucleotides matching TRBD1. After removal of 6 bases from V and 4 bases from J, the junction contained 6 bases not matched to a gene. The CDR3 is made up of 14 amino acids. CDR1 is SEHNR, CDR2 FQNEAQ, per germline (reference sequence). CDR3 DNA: TGTGCCAGCAGATTGGACAGGGTCGCAGATACGCAGTATTTT. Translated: CASRLDRVADTQYF.

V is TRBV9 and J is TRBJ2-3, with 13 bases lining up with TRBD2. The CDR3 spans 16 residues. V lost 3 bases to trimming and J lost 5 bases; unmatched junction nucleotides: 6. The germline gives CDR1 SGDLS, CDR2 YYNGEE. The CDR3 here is CASSAGLAGVLDTQYF. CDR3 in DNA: TGTGCCAGCAGCGCAGGACTAGCGGGAGTCCTAGATACGCAGTATTTT.

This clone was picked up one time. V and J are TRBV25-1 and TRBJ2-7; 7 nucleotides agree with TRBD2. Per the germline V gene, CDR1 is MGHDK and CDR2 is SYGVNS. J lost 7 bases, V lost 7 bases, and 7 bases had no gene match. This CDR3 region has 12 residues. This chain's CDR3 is CASTAGDWEQYF. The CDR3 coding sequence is TGTGCCAGCACCGCGGGGGACTGGGAGCAGTACTTC.

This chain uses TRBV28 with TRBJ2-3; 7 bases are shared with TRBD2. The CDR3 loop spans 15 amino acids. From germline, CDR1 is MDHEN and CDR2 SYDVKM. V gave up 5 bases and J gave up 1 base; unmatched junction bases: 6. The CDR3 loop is CASSGRETGTDTQYF. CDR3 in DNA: TGTGCCAGCAGTGGGCGGGAGACTGGCACAGATACGCAGTATTTT.

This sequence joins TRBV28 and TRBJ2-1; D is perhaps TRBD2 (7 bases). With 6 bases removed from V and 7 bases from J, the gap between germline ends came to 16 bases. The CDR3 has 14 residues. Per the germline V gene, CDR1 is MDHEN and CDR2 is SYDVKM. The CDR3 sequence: CASSRGAGRNEQFF. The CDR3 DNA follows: TGTGCCAGCAGCCGGGGGGCGGGGAGGAATGAGCAGTTCTTC.

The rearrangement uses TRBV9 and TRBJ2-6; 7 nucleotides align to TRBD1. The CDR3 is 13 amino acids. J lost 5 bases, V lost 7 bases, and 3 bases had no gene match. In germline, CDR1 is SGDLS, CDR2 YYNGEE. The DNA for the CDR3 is TGTGCCAGCCAAGGGGGCTGGGCCAACGTCCTGACTTTC. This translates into CASQGGWANVLTF.

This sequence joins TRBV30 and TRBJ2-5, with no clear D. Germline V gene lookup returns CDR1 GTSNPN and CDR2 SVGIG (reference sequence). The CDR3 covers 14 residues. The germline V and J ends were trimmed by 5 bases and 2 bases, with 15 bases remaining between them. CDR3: CAWGYQVSQETQYF. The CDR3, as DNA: TGTGCCTGGGGCTACCAGGTTTCACAAGAGACCCAGTACTTC.

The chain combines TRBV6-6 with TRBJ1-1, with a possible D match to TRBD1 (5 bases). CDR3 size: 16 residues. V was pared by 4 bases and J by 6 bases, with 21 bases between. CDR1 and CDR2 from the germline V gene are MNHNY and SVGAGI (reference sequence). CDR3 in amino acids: CASSLSEKGQSSEAFF. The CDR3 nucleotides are TGTGCCAGCAGTTTATCGGAGAAGGGGCAGTCTTCTGAAGCTTTCTTT.

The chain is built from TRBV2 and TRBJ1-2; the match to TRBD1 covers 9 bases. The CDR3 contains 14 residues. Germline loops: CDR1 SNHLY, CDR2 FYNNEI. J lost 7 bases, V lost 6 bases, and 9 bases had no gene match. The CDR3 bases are TGTGCCAGCAGAGGACAGGGGCTAGTCTCTGGCTACACCTTC. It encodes CASRGQGLVSGYTF.

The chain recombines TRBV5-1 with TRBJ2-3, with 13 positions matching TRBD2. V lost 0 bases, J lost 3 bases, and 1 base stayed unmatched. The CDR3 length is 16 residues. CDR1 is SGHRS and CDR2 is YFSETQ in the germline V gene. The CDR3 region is CASSLGLAGGTDTQYF. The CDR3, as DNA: TGCGCCAGCAGCTTGGGACTAGCGGGAGGAACAGATACGCAGTATTTT.

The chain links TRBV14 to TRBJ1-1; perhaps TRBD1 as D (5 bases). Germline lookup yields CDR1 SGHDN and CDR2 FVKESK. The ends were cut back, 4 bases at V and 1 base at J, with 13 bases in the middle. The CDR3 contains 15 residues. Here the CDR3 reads CASSPQVNPNTEAFF. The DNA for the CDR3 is TGTGCCAGCAGCCCACAGGTGAATCCGAACACTGAAGCTTTCTTT.

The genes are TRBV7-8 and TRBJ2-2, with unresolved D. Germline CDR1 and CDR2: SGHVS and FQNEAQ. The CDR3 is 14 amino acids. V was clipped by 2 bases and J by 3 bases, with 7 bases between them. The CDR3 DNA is TGTGCCAGCAGCTTAAAGCTGTACACCGGGGAGCTGTTTTTT. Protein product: CASSLKLYTGELFF.

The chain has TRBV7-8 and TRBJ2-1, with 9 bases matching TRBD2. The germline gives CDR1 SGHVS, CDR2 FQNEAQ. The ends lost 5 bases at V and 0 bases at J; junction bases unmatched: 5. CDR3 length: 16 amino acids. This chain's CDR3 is CASSTSSGSSYNEQFF. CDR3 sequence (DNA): TGTGCCAGCAGCACCAGTAGCGGGAGCTCCTACAATGAGCAGTTCTTC.

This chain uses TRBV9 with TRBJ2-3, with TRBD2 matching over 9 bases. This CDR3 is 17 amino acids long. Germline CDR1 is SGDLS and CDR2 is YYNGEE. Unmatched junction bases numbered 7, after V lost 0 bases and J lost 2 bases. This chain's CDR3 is CASSVGNSGSFTDTQYF. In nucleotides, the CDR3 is TGTGCCAGCAGCGTAGGGAATAGCGGGAGTTTCACAGATACGCAGTATTTT.

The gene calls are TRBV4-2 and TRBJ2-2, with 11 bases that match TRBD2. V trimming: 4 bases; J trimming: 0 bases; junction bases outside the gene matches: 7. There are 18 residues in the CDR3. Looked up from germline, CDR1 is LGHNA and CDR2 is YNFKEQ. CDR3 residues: CASSPVGTSGPNTGELFF. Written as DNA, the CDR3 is TGTGCCAGCAGCCCGGTAGGGACTAGCGGACCGAACACCGGGGAGCTGTTTTTT.

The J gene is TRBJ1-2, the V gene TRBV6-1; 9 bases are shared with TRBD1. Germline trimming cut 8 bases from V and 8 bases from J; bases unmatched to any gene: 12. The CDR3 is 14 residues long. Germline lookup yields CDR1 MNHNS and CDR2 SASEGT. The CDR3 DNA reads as TGTGCCAGCGCCGCCCGGGACAGGGTAGGAGGCTACACCTTC. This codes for CASAARDRVGGYTF.

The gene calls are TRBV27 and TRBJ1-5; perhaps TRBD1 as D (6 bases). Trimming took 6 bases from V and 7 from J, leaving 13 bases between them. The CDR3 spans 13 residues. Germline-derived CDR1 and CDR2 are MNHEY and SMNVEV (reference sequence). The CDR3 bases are TGTGCCAGCAGCATTACAGGGAACCAGCCCCAGCATTTT. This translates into CASSITGNQPQHF.

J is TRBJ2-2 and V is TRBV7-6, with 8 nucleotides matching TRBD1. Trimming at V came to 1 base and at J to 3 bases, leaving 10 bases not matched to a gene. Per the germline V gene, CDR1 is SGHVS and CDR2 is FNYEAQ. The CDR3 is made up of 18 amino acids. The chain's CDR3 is CASSLGAGRTGYTGELFF. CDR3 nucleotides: TGTGCCAGCAGCTTAGGGGCGGGTCGGACAGGGTACACCGGGGAGCTGTTTTTT.

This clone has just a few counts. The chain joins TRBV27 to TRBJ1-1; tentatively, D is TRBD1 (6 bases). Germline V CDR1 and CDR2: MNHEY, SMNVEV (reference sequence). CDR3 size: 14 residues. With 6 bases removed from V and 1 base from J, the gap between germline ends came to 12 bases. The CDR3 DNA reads TGTGCCAGCAGGGGGGGGCTGGGGAACACTGAAGCTTTCTTT. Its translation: CASRGGLGNTEAFF.

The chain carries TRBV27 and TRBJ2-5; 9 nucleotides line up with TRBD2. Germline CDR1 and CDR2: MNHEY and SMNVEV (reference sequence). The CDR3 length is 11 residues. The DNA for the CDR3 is TGTGAAATAGCGGGAGAAGAGACCCAGTACTTC. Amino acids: CEIAGEETQYF.